This TCR beta chain was recovered during a study of T cell responses to AZD1222 COVID-19 vaccine. Broader study findings: Repertoire collection took place solely once the T cell response had peaked. Spike-specific TCR depth and breadth grew after two AZD1222 doses.

Notes on this clone: What it binds is not known.

The CDR3 has 11 residues. Germline V lookup: CDR1 MNHEY, CDR2 SVGAGI. V gave up 2 bases and J gave up 3 bases, with 1 base separating them. Only in-frame clones appear in the TCRdb table, and some are missing; sequencing was by immunoSEQ multiplex PCR. The sample has some 170,000 clones, 70% to 90% seen once; the top ten hold 3.5% to 5.5%. This sample comprised peripheral blood, obtained 28 days after the second dose of the MenACWY control vaccine. The source is an adult who received the MenACWY meningococcal vaccine as a control. V gene TRBV6-5 combines with J gene TRBJ2-5; no clear D. The CDR3 spells CASSYEETQYF. DNA of the CDR3: TGTGCCAGCAGTTACGAAGAGACCCAGTACTTC.